Following are 12 T cell receptor beta chains from one sample sequenced in a study of PD-L1 blockade in urothelial cancer. Sequenced by immunoSEQ multiplex PCR; TCRdb stores in-frame clones only, minus some. The sample has some 40,000 clones, roughly 80% seen once. Time point denoted: peripheral blood 6 weeks after treatment start. Sequencing used PBMCs, obtained around atezolizumab (anti-PD-L1) treatment. Receptors were obtained from a man in his forties with urothelial cancer.

The chain uses TRBV27 and TRBJ2-7; tentative D call: TRBD2 (6 bases). Germline V lookup: CDR1 MNHEY, CDR2 SMNVEV (reference sequence). This CDR3 spans 16 amino acids. The ends were cut back, 3 bases at V and 0 bases at J, with 15 bases in the middle. CDR3 coding DNA: TGTGCCAGCAGTTTCCTGACCGGGACTGACTCCTACGAGCAGTACTTC. Amino acids: CASSFLTGTDSYEQYF.

J is TRBJ2-1 and V is TRBV7-9; TRBD2 agrees at 10 bases. V was clipped by 5 bases and J by 5 bases; unmatched bases: 6. The CDR3 is 15 residues long. Per the germline V gene, CDR1 is SEHNR and CDR2 is FQNEAQ (reference sequence). The CDR3 here is CASSLSGRANNEQFF. The CDR3 region has the DNA TGTGCCAGCAGCCTGAGCGGGAGGGCTAACAATGAGCAGTTCTTC.

This chain uses TRBV7-9 with TRBJ2-4; 9 bases align to TRBD2. This CDR3 contains 17 residues. CDR1 SEHNR and CDR2 FQNEAQ come from the germline V gene (reference sequence). V lost 3 bases and J lost 0; bases outside the gene matches: 6. CDR3 bases: TGTGCCAGCAGCTTGCGGCGGGAGGGGCTAGCCAAAAACATTCAGTACTTC. It specifies CASSLRREGLAKNIQYF.

The rearrangement joins TRBV6-5 to TRBJ1-2, with D perhaps TRBD1 (5 bases). Germline V gene data show CDR1 as MNHEY and CDR2 as SVGAGI. V lost 7 bases and J lost 6, with 15 bases in between. CDR3 size: 13 residues. CDR3 DNA sequence: TGTGCCAGCACTCCGGGGGGGTCCGATGGCTACACCTTC. Translated, it gives CASTPGGSDGYTF.

Within the sample, this clone is medium-sized. The J gene is TRBJ2-7, the V gene TRBV2, with 9 bases identical to TRBD1. This CDR3 has 14 residues. In germline, CDR1 is SNHLY, CDR2 FYNNEI. V lost 3 bases and J lost 5; bases outside the gene matches: 5. The CDR3 sequence is CASSERTGAHEQYF. The CDR3 nucleotides are TGTGCCAGCAGTGAGAGGACAGGGGCCCACGAGCAGTACTTC.

J is TRBJ1-1 and V is TRBV2; 7 bases fit TRBD1. Germline assignment: CDR1 SNHLY and CDR2 FYNNEI. J lost 4 bases, V lost 3 bases, and 8 bases had no gene match. The CDR3 runs 15 residues. The CDR3 DNA reads as TGTGCCAGCAGTGATGCAATGACAGGGTCCACTGAAGCTTTCTTT. Protein: CASSDAMTGSTEAFF.

The chain links TRBV9 to TRBJ2-5; no definite D call. Between the trimmed V and J ends, which lost 0 bases and 2 bases, there was a span of 11 bases. The length of the CDR3 is 15 residues. Germline V lookup: CDR1 SGDLS, CDR2 YYNGEE. The CDR3 sequence: CASSVGLASQETQYF. The CDR3 nucleotides are TGTGCCAGCAGCGTAGGATTAGCATCTCAAGAGACCCAGTACTTC.

V gene TRBV6-5 combines with J gene TRBJ1-1; unclear D gene. Germline lookup yields CDR1 MNHEY and CDR2 SVGAGI. V was shortened by 2 bases and J by 5 bases, with 9 bases between the two germline ends. The CDR3 loop spans 13 amino acids. CDR3 nucleotides: TGTGCCAGCAGTTACGGGGAGGGTACTGAAGCTTTCTTT. Amino acid sequence: CASSYGEGTEAFF.

The chain employs TRBV10-3 and TRBJ1-1, with D possibly being TRBD1 (5 bases). CDR1 and CDR2 from the germline V gene are ENHRY and SYGVKD. The CDR3 is made up of 14 amino acids. Trimming removed 7 bases at V and 1 base at J, with 13 bases between. DNA of the CDR3: TGTGCCATCACTAGTCGGGGGTCGAACACTGAAGCTTTCTTT. Protein sequence: CAITSRGSNTEAFF.

This clone came up once. The chain recombines TRBV28 with TRBJ1-4; D call uncertain. The CDR3 has 14 residues. CDR1 and CDR2 from the germline V gene are MDHEN and SYDVKM. Between the trimmed V and J ends, which lost 6 bases and 7 bases, there was a span of 15 bases. The CDR3 spells CASSLTGKSEKLFF. The CDR3 nucleotides read TGTGCCAGCAGCCTGACGGGGAAGAGTGAAAAACTGTTTTTT.

The chain uses TRBV7-2 and TRBJ2-7, with a tentative D call TRBD2 (5 bases). Germline V gives CDR1 SGHTA, CDR2 FQGNSA. This CDR3 contains 13 residues. Trimming took 4 bases from V and 7 from J, leaving 14 bases between them. The CDR3 loop is CASSSEGYLEQYF. CDR3 bases: TGTGCCAGCAGCTCTGAGGGATACCTGGAGCAGTACTTC.

The chain links TRBV7-2 to TRBJ2-7; 8 nucleotides agree with TRBD1. The CDR3 covers 14 residues. The germline V gene has CDR1 SGHTA and CDR2 FQGNSA. V gave up 5 bases and J gave up 5 bases; unmatched junction bases: 8. The DNA of the CDR3 is TGTGCCAGCAGCCAAACAGGGGGTATCGACGAGCAGTACTTC. This gives the protein CASSQTGGIDEQYF. Together with reference TRBV7-2 and TRBJ2-7, the CDR3 gives the full variable domain: GAGVSQSPSNKVTEKGKDVELRCDPISGHTALYWYRQSLGQGLEFLIYFQGNSAPDKSGLPSDRFSAERTGGSVSTLTIQRTQQEDSAVYLCASSQTGGIDEQYFGPGTRLTVT.